This passage covers 17 T cell receptor beta chains from one sample sequenced in a study of shared clonotypes between healthy human individuals. TCRdb's table, derived via immunoSEQ multiplex PCR, lists solely in-frame clones and lacks some. The sample holds hundreds of thousands of clones; about 74% are singletons and the top ten take approximately 1.8%. The specimen sequenced was memory CD4+ T cells sorted from blood. As to subset: CD45RA-negative fraction. The receptors derive from a woman in her twenties or thirties in good health.

This clone was counted a few times. V usage is TRBV9 and J usage is TRBJ2-1, with TRBD1 matching over 9 bases. CDR1 and CDR2 from the germline V gene are SGDLS and YYNGEE. This CDR3 has 15 amino acids. J gave up 4 bases and V 3 bases, and 5 bases lay outside the gene matches. Here the CDR3 reads CASSAQGADYNEQFF. The CDR3 DNA sequence: TGTGCCAGCAGCGCACAGGGGGCGGATTACAATGAGCAGTTCTTC.

V gene TRBV25-1 combines with J gene TRBJ2-1; D is perhaps TRBD2 (6 bases). Germline CDR1 MGHDK, CDR2 SYGVNS. This CDR3 is 16 amino acids long. V gave up 6 bases and J gave up 0 bases, with 15 bases separating them. CDR3 protein: CASSQRAENSYNEQFF. The CDR3 coding sequence is TGTGCCAGCAGCCAGCGGGCGGAGAACTCCTACAATGAGCAGTTCTTC.

This chain links TRBV5-1 with TRBJ2-3, with unresolved D. CDR3 length: 12 amino acids. CDR1 and CDR2 (germline): SGHRS, YFSETQ. Deletions cut 4 bases from V and 6 bases from J, with 9 bases between. The CDR3 coding sequence is TGCGCCAGCAGCAAGGAGAGGGATACGCAGTATTTT. Translation: CASSKERDTQYF.

The gene calls are TRBV7-7 and TRBJ2-2; TRBD1 might be the D (5 bases). This CDR3 contains 12 residues. Germline V gene lookup returns CDR1 SSHAT and CDR2 FNYEAQ (reference sequence). With 4 bases removed from V and 7 bases from J, the gap between germline ends came to 7 bases. CDR3 sequence: CASSSRDGELFF. CDR3 bases: TGTGCCAGCAGCTCCAGGGACGGGGAGCTGTTTTTT. Together with reference TRBV7-7 and TRBJ2-2, the CDR3 gives the full variable domain: GAGVSQSPRYKVTKRGQDVTLRCDPISSHATLYWYQQALGQGPEFLTYFNYEAQPDKSGLPSDRFSAERPEGSISTLTIQRTEQRDSAMYRCASSSRDGELFFGEGSRLTVL.

This clone has only one observation. This sequence joins TRBV7-9 and TRBJ1-4; TRBD1 is a possible D gene (5 bases). The CDR3 covers 15 residues. The ends were cut back, 5 bases at V and 4 bases at J, with 14 bases in the middle. The germline gives CDR1 SEHNR, CDR2 FQNEAQ (reference sequence). CDR3 in amino acids: CASSLNGAINEKLFF. In nucleotides, the CDR3 is TGTGCCAGCAGCCTGAACGGGGCCATTAATGAAAAACTGTTTTTT.

This rearrangement joins TRBV6-4 to TRBJ1-4; possible D gene TRBD1, 5 bases. CDR3 length: 15 amino acids. Germline V lookup: CDR1 MRHNA, CDR2 SNTAGT. V lost 0 bases, J lost 6 bases, and 11 bases lay in between. The CDR3 protein is CASSDSAGPDEKLFF. Here the CDR3 DNA reads TGTGCCAGCAGTGACTCGGCGGGGCCCGATGAAAAACTGTTTTTT.

The chain carries TRBV28 and TRBJ2-7; 10 bases agree with TRBD2. Germline loops: CDR1 MDHEN, CDR2 SYDVKM. V lost 6 bases, J lost 3 bases, and 8 bases stayed unmatched. The length of the CDR3 is 15 residues. The DNA of the CDR3 is TGTGCCAGCAGCCGCCCTCGACTAGCGGGCTACGAGCAGTACTTC. Translating it yields CASSRPRLAGYEQYF. Combining the CDR3 with reference TRBV28 and TRBJ2-7 gives the whole variable domain DVKVTQSSRYLVKRTGEKVFLECVQDMDHENMFWYRQDPGLGLRLIYFSYDVKMKEKGDIPEGYSVSREKKERFSLILESASTNQTSMYLCASSRPRLAGYEQYFGPGTRLTVT.

V and J are TRBV2 and TRBJ2-1, with D possibly TRBD1 on 5 matching bases. V was trimmed by 11 bases and J by 0 bases, leaving 17 bases between them. The CDR3 is 15 amino acids. CDR1 is SNHLY and CDR2 is FYNNEI in the germline V gene. The CDR3 here is CAGGQGWISYNEQFF. DNA for the CDR3: TGTGCCGGCGGCCAGGGATGGATCTCCTACAATGAGCAGTTCTTC.

The rearrangement uses TRBV28 and TRBJ1-6, with 7 bases that match TRBD1. Germline-derived CDR1 and CDR2 are MDHEN and SYDVKM. V was clipped by 6 bases and J by 10 bases; unmatched bases: 12. The CDR3 consists of 15 residues. The CDR3 DNA follows: TGTGCCAGCAGACCAGTGACAGGGAGGCGATCACCCCTCCACTTT. Translation: CASRPVTGRRSPLHF.

Remarks on this clone: This may be a read error, as it is one base from a much larger clone. The chain combines TRBV15 with TRBJ1-5, with unresolved D. The CDR3 extends over 17 amino acids. Germline V gene sequence: CDR1 LNHNV, CDR2 YYDKDF (reference sequence). V lost 1 base and J 0 bases, leaving 13 bases between the germline ends. The CDR3 coding sequence is TGTGCCACCAGCAGAGTCCCCGCGAGGGATAGCAATCAGCCCCAGCATTTT. Encoded protein: CATSRVPARDSNQPQHF.

Concerning this clone itself: The same CDR3 arises from other DNA sequences in this sample as well. The chain joins TRBV19 to TRBJ2-5; 8 nucleotides line up with TRBD1. V shed 3 bases, J shed 5 bases, and the junction held 8 bases outside the gene matches. The germline V gene encodes CDR1 LNHDA and CDR2 SQIVND (reference sequence). The CDR3 has 15 amino acids. CDR3 DNA sequence: TGTGCCAGTAGTATCGGACAGGGTGTAAGGGAGACCCAGTACTTC. Amino acids: CASSIGQGVRETQYF.

V usage is TRBV5-6 and J usage is TRBJ2-7, with D tentatively TRBD2 (6 bases). The CDR3 is 13 residues long. V was pared by 3 bases and J by 3 bases, with 10 bases between. Germline CDR1 SGHDT, CDR2 YYEEEE. The CDR3 sequence: CASSSLEGYEQYF. Here the CDR3 DNA reads TGTGCCAGCAGCTCCCTGGAGGGCTACGAGCAGTACTTC.

This clone was observed a single time. This chain joins TRBV5-5 and TRBJ1-5, with D perhaps matching TRBD1 (5 bases). The CDR3 extends over 17 amino acids. Trimming cost V 3 bases and J 6 bases, with 22 bases left between them. The germline V gene has CDR1 SGHKS and CDR2 YYEKEE (reference sequence). The CDR3 nucleotides read TGTGCCAGCAGCTCAGAGATACCGGGACCGGGACGTCAGCCCCAGCATTTT. Translated, it gives CASSSEIPGPGRQPQHF.

This clone has ten or more counts. The V call is TRBV5-1, the J call TRBJ2-7; 11 bases fit TRBD1. CDR3 length equals 15 residues. From germline, CDR1 is SGHRS and CDR2 YFSETQ. The J segment lost 5 bases and the V segment lost 5 bases, leaving 9 bases of the junction unmatched. The CDR3 nucleotides are TGCGCCAGCAGTTATACGGGACAGGGGGACAACGAGCAGTACTTC. Its protein is CASSYTGQGDNEQYF.

A remark on this clone: Other nucleotide sequences in the sample specify the same CDR3. V gene TRBV7-2 combines with J gene TRBJ2-7, with 7 bases identical to TRBD2. Per the germline V gene, CDR1 is SGHTA and CDR2 is FQGNSA. V trimming: 6 bases; J trimming: 0 bases; junction bases outside the gene matches: 5. The CDR3 consists of 14 residues. CDR3 in amino acids: CASSLQRDSYEQYF. The CDR3, as DNA: TGTGCCAGCAGTCTACAGCGGGACTCCTACGAGCAGTACTTC.

This clone was detected many times. V is TRBV2 and J is TRBJ1-5; 10 bases map to TRBD1. The V gene end was trimmed by 8 bases and the J gene end by 6 bases; junction bases not matched to a gene: 7. CDR1 and CDR2 from the germline V gene are SNHLY and FYNNEI. The CDR3 sequence is 14 residues long. CDR3 in amino acids: CASAGQGSRQPQHF. The CDR3 DNA reads as TGTGCCAGCGCGGGACAGGGGAGCCGTCAGCCCCAGCATTTT.

V usage is TRBV27 and J usage is TRBJ2-3; no firm D call. Trimming shortened V by 0 bases and J by 6 bases, and 7 bases separated the two germline ends. This CDR3 has 13 amino acids. The germline gives CDR1 MNHEY, CDR2 SMNVEV (reference sequence). The CDR3: CASSLSLTDTQYF. CDR3 DNA sequence: TGTGCCAGCAGTTTATCACTCACCGATACGCAGTATTTT.